The TCR beta chain described here comes from a study of CD8 T cells in Susac syndrome. Random hexamers served to reverse transcribe roughly 0.5 to 1 ug RNA. TCRdb fed the immunoSEQ multiplex PCR reads into MiXCR, producing one record per CDR3 protein. This sample has some 100,000 distinct CDR3 sequences; about nine tenths occur once, and the top ten carry 0.14%. This CDR3 has 13 amino acids. The germline V gene has CDR1 SGHVS and CDR2 FNYEAQ. Trimming cost V 8 bases and J 2 bases; bases outside gene matches: 3. Sequencing used CD4+ T cells from PBMCs. The rearrangement uses TRBV7-6 and TRBJ2-1; 7 positions agree with TRBD2. The receptor was derived from a human donor in good health. The CDR3: CASWTRPYNEQFF. The DNA for the CDR3 is TGTGCCAGCTGGACTAGACCCTACAATGAGCAGTTCTTC.